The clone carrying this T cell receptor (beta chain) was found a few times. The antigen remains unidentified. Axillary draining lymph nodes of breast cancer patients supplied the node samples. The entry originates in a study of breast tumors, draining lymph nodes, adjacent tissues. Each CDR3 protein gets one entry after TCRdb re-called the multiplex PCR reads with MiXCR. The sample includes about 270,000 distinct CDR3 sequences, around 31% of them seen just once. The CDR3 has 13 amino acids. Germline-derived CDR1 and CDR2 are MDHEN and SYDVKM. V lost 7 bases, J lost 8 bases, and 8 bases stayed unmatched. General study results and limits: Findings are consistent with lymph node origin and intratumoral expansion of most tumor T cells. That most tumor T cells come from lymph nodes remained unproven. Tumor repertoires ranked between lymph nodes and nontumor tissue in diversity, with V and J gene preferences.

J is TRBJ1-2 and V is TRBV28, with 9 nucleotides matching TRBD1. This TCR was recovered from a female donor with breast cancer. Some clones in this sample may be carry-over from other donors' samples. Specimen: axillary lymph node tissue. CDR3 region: CASTQQGALGYTF. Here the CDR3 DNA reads TGTGCCAGCACCCAACAGGGGGCGCTAGGCTACACCTTC.